This T cell receptor beta chain was sequenced during a study of blood T cell repertoires in COVID-19. CDR1 is SGHDT, CDR2 YYEEEE, per germline. The CDR3 loop spans 14 amino acids. J gave up 3 bases and V 4 bases, and 7 bases lay outside the gene matches. This clone was detected a few times. The protocol was immunoSEQ multiplex PCR, while the TCRdb copy is restricted to in-frame clones and leaves out a portion. This sample has 90,000 to 150,000 clones, with 85% to 90% found just once. This clonotype was obtained from a man older than 75 with acute or convalescent COVID-19. The source material was peripheral blood. V and J are TRBV5-6 and TRBJ2-7; 7 bases fit TRBD2. DNA of the CDR3: TGTGCCAGCAGCACGGGGGAGGGAGTCTACGAGCAGTACTTC. Encoded protein: CASSTGEGVYEQYF.